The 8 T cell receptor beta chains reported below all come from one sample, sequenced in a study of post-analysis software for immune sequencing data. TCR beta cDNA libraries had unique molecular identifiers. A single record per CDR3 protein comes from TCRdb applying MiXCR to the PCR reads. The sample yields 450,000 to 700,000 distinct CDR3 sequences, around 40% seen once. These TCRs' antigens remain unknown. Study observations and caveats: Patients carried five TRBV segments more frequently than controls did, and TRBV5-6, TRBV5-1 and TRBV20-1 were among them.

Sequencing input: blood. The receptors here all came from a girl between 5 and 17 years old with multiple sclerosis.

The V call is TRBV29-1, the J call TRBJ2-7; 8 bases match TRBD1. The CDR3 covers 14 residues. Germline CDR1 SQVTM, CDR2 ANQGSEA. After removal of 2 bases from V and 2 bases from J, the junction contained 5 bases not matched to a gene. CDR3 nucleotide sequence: TGCAGCGTTGAACCCGGGACAGGCCCCTACGAGCAGTACTTC. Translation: CSVEPGTGPYEQYF.

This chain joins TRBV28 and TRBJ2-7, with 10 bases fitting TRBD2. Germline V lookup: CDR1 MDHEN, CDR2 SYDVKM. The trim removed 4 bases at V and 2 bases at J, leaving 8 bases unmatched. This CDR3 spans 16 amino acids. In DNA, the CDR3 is TGTGCCAGCAGTTCCCAAAGCGGGAGGGCCCCCTACGAGCAGTACTTC. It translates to CASSSQSGRAPYEQYF.

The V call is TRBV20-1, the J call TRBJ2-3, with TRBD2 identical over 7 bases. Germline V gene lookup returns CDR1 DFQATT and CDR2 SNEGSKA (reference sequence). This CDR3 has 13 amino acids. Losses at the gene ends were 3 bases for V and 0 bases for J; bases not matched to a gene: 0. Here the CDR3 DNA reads TGCAGTGCTAGCGGGGGGAGCACAGATACGCAGTATTTT. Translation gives CSASGGSTDTQYF.

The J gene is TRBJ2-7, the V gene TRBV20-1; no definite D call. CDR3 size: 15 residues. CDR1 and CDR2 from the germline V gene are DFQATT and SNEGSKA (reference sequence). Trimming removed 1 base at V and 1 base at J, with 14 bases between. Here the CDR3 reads CSARGAFKRSYEQYF. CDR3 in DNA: TGCAGTGCTAGAGGGGCCTTTAAACGGTCCTACGAGCAGTACTTC.

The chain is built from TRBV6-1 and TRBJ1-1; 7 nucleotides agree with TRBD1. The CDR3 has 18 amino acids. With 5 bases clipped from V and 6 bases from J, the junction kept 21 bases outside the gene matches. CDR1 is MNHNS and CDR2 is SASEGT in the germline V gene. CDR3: CASSTGGQRTRSKPEAFF. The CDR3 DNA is TGTGCCAGCAGTACCGGGGGACAGAGGACGAGGTCGAAACCTGAAGCTTTCTTT.

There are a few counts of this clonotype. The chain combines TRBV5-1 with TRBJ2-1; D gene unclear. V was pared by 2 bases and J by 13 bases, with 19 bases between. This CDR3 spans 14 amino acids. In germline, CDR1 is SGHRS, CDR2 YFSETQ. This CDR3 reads CASSLDDGDLQQFF. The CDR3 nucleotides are TGCGCCAGCAGCTTAGACGACGGAGACCTGCAACAGTTCTTC.

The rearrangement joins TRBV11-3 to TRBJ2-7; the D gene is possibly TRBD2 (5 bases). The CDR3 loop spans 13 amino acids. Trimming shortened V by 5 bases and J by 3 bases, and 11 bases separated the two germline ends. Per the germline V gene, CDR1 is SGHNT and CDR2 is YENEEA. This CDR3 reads CASSGDGLYEQYF. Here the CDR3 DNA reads TGTGCCAGCAGCGGAGACGGACTCTACGAGCAGTACTTC.

The CDR3 loop reads CASRRRDGRGEKLFF. The CDR3 bases are TGTGCCAGCAGACGGAGGGACGGACGCGGAGAAAAACTGTTTTTT. The rearrangement uses TRBV12-3 or TRBV12-4 and TRBJ1-4, with D possibly being TRBD1 (5 bases). V was trimmed by 6 bases and J by 8 bases, leaving 19 bases between them. This CDR3 is built from 15 residues.